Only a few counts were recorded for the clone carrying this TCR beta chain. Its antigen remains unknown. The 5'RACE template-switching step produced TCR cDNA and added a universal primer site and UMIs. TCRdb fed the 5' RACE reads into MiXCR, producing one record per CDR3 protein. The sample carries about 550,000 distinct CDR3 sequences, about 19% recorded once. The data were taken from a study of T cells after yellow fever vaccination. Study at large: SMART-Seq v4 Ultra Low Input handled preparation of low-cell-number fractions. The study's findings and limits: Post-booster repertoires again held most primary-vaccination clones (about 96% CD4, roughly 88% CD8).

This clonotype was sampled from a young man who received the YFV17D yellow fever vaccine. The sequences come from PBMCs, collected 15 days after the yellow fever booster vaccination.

CDR3 DNA: TGTGCCAGCAGCCCGGGTAGGGGTGCGAACACCGGGGAGCTGTTTTTT. This codes for CASSPGRGANTGELFF. This sequence joins TRBV5-6 and TRBJ2-2, with D possibly matching TRBD1 (5 bases). The CDR3 extends over 16 amino acids. V gave up 4 bases and J gave up 0 bases, with 13 bases separating them. Germline V gene sequence: CDR1 SGHDT, CDR2 YYEEEE.